This T cell receptor beta chain stems from a study of metastatic and nonmetastatic thyroid tumors. Study as a whole: From malignant and benign thyroid patients, repertoires in blood and in tumor or nodule tissue were compared.

In the original workflow: The study built a papillary thyroid cancer distant-metastasis classifier from CDR3 differences across clinicopathological groups. TCRdb reanalyzed the PCR reads via MiXCR. TCRdb, rather than the study authors, made the V and J calls. The table has roughly 90,000 clones, about 15% seen once. Not a single patient had been given any form of treatment at any point before undergoing thyroid surgery. About this clone itself: A much bigger clone sits one base away, suggesting this may be a read error.

This CDR3 has 14 residues. CDR1 is MNHNS, CDR2 SASEGT, per germline. The clonotype comes from a female donor with papillary thyroid cancer or a benign thyroid nodule (not recorded which). Some clones in this sample may be carry-over from other donors' samples. This rearrangement joins TRBV6-1 to TRBJ2-2, with 7 nucleotides matching TRBD1. Sequenced material: blood. CDR3 in amino acids: CASSQGDHTVELFF. The CDR3 region has the DNA TGTGCCAGCAGCCAGGGGGACCACACCGTGGAGCTGTTTTTT.